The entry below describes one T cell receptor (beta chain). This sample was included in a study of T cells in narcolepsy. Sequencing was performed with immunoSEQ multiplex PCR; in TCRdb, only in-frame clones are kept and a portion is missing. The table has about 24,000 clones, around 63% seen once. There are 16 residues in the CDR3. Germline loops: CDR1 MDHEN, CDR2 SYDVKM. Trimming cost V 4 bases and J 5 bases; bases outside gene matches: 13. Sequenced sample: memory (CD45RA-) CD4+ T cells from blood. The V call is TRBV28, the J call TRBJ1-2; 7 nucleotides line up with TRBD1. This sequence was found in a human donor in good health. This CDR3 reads CASSSTRPGTVYGYTF. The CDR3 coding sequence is TGTGCCAGCAGTTCCACCCGTCCCGGGACAGTGTATGGCTACACCTTC.